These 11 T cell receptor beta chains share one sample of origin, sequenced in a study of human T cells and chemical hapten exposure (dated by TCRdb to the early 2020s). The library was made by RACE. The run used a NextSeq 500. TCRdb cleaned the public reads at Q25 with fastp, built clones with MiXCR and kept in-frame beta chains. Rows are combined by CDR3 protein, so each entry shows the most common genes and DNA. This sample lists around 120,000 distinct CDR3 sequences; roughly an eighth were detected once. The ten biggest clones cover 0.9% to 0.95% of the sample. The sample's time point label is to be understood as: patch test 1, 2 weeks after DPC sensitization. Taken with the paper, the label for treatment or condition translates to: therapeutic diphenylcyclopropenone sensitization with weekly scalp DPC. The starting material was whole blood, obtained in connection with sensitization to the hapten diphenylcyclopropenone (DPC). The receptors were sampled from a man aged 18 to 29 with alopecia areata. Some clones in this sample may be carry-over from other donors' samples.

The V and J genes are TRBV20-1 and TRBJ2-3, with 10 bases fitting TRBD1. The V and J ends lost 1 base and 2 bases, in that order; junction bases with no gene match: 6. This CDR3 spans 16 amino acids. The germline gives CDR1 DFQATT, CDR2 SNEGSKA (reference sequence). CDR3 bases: TGCAGTGCTAGAGTCCGGGACAGGGGATTCACAGATACGCAGTATTTT. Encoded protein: CSARVRDRGFTDTQYF.

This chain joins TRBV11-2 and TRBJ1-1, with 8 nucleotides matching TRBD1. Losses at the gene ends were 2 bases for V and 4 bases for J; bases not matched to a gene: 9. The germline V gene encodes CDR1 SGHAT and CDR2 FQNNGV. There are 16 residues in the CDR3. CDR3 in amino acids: CASSLWSGGSSTEAFF. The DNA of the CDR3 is TGTGCCAGCAGCTTATGGTCAGGGGGCAGTAGCACTGAAGCTTTCTTT.

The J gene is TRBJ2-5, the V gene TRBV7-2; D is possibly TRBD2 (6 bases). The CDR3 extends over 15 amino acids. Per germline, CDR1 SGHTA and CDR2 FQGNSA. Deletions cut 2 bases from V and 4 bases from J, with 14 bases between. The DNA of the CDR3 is TGTGCCAGCAGCTTACAGGCGGGGTTTGGAGAGACCCAGTACTTC. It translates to CASSLQAGFGETQYF.

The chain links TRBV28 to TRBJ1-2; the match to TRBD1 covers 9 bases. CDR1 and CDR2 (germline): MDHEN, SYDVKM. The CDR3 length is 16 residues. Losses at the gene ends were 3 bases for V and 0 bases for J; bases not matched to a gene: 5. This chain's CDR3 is CASSFQGQGPNYGYTF. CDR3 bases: TGTGCCAGCAGTTTCCAAGGACAGGGGCCTAACTATGGCTACACCTTC.

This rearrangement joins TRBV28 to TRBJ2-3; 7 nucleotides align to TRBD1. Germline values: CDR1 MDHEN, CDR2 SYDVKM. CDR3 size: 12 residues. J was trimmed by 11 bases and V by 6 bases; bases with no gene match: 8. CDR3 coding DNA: TGTGCCAGCAGCGAGGGGGCTGAGAGGCAGTATTTT. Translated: CASSEGAERQYF.

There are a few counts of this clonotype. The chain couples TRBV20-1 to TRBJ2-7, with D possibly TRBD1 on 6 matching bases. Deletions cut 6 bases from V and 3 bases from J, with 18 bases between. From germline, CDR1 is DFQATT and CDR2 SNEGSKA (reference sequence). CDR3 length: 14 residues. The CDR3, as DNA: TGCAGTGCACATCATCGGACAGCTAACTACGAGCAGTACTTC. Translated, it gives CSAHHRTANYEQYF.

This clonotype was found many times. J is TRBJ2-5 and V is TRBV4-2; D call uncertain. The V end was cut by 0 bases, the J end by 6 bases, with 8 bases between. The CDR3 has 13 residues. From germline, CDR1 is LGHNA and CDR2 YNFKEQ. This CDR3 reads CASSQEERKTQYF. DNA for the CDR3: TGTGCCAGCAGCCAAGAGGAGCGAAAGACCCAGTACTTC.

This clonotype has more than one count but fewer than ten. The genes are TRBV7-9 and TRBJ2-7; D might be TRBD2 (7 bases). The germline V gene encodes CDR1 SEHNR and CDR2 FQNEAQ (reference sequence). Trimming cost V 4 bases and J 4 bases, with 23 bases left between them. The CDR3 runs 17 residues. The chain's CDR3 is CASSSSGDTTSLYEQYF. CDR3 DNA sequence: TGTGCCAGCAGCTCCAGCGGGGACACCACCTCTCTATACGAGCAGTACTTC.

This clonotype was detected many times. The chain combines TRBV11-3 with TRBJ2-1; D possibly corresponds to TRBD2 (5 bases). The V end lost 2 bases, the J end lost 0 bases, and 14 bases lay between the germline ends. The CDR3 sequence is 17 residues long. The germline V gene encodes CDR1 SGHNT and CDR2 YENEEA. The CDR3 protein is CASSLSRGPSSYNEQFF. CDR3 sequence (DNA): TGTGCCAGCAGCTTATCTCGCGGGCCGAGCTCCTACAATGAGCAGTTCTTC.

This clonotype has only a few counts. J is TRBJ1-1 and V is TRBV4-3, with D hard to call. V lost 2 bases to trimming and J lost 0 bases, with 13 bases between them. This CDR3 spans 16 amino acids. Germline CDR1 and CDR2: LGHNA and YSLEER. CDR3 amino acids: CASSQRLGSMNTEAFF. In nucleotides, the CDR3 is TGCGCCAGCAGCCAAAGGTTGGGGTCCATGAACACTGAAGCTTTCTTT.

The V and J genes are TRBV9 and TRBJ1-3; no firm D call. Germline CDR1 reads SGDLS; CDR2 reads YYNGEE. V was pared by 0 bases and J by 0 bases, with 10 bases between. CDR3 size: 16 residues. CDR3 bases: TGTGCCAGCAGCGTAGATCCAGGCCCCTCTGGAAACACCATATATTTT. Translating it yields CASSVDPGPSGNTIYF.